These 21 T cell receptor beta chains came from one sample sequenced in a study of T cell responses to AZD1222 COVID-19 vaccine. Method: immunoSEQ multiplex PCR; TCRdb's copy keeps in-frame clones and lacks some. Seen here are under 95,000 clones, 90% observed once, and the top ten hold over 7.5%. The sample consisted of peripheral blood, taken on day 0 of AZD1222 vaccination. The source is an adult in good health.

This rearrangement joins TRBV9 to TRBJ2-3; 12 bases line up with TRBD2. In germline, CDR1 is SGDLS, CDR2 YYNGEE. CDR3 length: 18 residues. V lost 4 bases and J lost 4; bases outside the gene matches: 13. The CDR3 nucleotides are TGTGCCAGCAGCTCATTACCGGGACTAGCGGGTGGCGCAGATACGCAGTATTTT. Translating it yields CASSSLPGLAGGADTQYF.

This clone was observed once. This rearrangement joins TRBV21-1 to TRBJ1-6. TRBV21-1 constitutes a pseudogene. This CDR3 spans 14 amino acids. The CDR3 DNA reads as TGTGCCAGCAGCAAAGCGCTCGATAATTCACCCCTCCACTTT. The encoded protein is CASSKALDNSPLHF.

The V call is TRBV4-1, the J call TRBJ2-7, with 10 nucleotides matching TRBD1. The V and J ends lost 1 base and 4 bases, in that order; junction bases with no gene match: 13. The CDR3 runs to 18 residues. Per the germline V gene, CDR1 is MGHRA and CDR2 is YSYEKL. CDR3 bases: TGCGCCAGCAGCCAAGGGGCCCGGGACAGGGGTTTCGGGTACGAGCAGTACTTC. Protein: CASSQGARDRGFGYEQYF.

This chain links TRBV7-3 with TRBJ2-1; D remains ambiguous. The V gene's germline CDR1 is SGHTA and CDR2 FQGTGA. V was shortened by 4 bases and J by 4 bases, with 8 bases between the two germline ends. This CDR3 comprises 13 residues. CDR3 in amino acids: CASSSVGYNEQFF. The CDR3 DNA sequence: TGTGCCAGCAGCTCCGTGGGGTACAATGAGCAGTTCTTC.

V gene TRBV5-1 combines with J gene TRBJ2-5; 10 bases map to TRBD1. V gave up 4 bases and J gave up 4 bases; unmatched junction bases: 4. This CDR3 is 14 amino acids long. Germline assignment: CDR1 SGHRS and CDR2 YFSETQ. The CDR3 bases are TGCGCCAGCAGCCCACGACAGGGGGCAGAGACCCAGTACTTC. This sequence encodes CASSPRQGAETQYF. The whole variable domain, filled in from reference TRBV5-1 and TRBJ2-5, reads KAGVTQTPRYLIKTRGQQVTLSCSPISGHRSVSWYQQTPGQGLQFLFEYFSETQRNKGNFPGRFSGRQFSNSRSEMNVSTLELGDSALYLCASSPRQGAETQYFGPGTRLLVL.

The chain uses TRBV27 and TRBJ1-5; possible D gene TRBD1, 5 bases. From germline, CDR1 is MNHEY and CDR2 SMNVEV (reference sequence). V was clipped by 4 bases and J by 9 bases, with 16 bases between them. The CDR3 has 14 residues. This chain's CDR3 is CASSSPGYQGPQHF. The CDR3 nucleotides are TGTGCCAGCAGTTCCCCAGGGTATCAGGGGCCCCAGCATTTT.

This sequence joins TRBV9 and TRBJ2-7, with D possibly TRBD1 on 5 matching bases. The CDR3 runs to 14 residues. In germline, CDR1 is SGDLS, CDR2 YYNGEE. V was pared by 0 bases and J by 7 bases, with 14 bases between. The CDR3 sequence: CASSVASDAGEQYF. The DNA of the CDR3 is TGTGCCAGCAGCGTAGCTTCGGACGCAGGGGAGCAGTACTTC.

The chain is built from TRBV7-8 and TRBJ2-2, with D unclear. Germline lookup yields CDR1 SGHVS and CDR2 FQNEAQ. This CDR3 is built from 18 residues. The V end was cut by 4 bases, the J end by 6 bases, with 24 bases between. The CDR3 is CASSSHRVPRKGSGELFF. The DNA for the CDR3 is TGTGCCAGCAGCTCCCACCGGGTCCCGCGAAAAGGGTCCGGGGAGCTGTTTTTT.

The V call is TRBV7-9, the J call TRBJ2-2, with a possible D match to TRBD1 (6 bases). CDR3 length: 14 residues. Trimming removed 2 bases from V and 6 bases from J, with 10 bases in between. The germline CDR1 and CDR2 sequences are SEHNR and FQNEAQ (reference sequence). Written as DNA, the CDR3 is TGTGCCAGCAGCTTACAGGGGCTGGCCGGGGAGCTGTTTTTT. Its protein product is CASSLQGLAGELFF.

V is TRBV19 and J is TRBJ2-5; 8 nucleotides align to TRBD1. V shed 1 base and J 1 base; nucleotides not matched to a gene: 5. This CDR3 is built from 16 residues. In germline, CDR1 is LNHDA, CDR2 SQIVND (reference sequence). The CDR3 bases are TGTGCCAGTAGTATAGGCACCGGGACAGGCCAAGAGACCCAGTACTTC. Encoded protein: CASSIGTGTGQETQYF.

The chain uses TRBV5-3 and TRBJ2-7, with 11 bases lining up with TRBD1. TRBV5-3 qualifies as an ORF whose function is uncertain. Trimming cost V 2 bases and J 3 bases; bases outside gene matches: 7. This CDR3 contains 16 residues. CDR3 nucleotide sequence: TGTGCCAGAAGCTTTTCCGGGACAGGGGGTTTCTACGAGCAGTACTTC. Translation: CARSFSGTGGFYEQYF.

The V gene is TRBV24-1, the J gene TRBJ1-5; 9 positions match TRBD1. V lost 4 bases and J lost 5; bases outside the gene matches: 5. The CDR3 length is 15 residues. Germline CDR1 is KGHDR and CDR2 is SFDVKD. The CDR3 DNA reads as TGTGCCACCAGTGACTCGGGACAGGGTCATCAGCCCCAGCATTTT. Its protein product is CATSDSGQGHQPQHF.

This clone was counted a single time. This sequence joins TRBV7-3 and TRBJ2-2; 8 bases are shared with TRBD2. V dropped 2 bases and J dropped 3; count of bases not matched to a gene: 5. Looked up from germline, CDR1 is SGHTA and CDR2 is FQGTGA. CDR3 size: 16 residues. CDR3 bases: TGTGCCAGCAGCTTAGCGGGCGGGGGGTACACCGGGGAGCTGTTTTTT. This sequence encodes CASSLAGGGYTGELFF.

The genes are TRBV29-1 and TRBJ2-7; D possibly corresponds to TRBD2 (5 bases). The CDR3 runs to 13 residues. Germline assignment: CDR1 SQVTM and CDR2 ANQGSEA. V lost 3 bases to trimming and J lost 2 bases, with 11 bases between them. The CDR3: CSVEEGSPYEQYF. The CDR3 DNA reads TGCAGCGTTGAGGAAGGGAGTCCCTACGAGCAGTACTTC.

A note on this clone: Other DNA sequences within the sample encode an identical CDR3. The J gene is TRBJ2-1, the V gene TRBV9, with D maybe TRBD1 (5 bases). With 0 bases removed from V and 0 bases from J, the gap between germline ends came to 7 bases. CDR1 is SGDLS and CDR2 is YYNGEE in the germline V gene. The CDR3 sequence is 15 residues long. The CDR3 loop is CASSVGQSSYNEQFF. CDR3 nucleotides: TGTGCCAGCAGCGTAGGACAGTCCTCCTACAATGAGCAGTTCTTC.

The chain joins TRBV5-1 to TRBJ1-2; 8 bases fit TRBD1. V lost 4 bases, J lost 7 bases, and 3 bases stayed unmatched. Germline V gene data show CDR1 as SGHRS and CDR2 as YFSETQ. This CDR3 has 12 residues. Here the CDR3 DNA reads TGCGCCAGCAGCGGACAGGGACTTGGCTACACCTTC. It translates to CASSGQGLGYTF.

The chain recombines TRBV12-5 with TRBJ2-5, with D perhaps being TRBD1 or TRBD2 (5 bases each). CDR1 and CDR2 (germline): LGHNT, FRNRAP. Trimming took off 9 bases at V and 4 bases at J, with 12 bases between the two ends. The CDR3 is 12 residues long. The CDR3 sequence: CASSGDAETQYF. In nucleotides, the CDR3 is TGTGCTAGCTCCGGGGACGCAGAGACCCAGTACTTC.

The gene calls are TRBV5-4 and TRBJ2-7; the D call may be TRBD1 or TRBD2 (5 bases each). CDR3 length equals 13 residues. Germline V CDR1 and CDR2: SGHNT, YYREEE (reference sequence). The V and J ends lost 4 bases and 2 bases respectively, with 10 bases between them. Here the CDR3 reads CASSPGTPYEQYF. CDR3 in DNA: TGTGCCAGCAGCCCAGGGACCCCCTACGAGCAGTACTTC.

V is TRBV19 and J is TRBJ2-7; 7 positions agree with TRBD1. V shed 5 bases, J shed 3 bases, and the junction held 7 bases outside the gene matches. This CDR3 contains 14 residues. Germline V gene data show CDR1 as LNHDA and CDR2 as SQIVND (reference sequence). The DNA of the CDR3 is TGTGCCAGTAGTCCTAACAGGGGTGGCTACGAGCAGTACTTC. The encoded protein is CASSPNRGGYEQYF. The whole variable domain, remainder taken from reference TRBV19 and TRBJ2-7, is DGGITQSPKYLFRKEGQNVTLSCEQNLNHDAMYWYRQDPGQGLRLIYYSQIVNDFQKGDIAEGYSVSREKKESFPLTVTSAQKNPTAFYLCASSPNRGGYEQYFGPGTRLTVT.

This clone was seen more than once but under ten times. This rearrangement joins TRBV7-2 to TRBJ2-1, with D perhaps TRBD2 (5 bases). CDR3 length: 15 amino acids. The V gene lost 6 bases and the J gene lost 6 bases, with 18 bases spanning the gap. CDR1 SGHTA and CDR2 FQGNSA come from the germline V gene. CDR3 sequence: CASSPSPRPGNEQFF. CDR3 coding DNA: TGTGCCAGCAGTCCTAGCCCACGGCCGGGCAATGAGCAGTTCTTC. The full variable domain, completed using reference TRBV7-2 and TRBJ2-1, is GAGVSQSPSNKVTEKGKDVELRCDPISGHTALYWYRQSLGQGLEFLIYFQGNSAPDKSGLPSDRFSAERTGGSVSTLTIQRTQQEDSAVYLCASSPSPRPGNEQFFGPGTRLTVL.

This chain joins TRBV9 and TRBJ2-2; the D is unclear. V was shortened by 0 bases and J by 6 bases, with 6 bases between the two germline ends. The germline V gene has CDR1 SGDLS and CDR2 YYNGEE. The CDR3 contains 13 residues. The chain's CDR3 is CASSVVDAGELFF. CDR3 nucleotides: TGTGCCAGCAGCGTAGTTGACGCCGGGGAGCTGTTTTTT. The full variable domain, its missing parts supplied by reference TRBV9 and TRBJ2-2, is DSGVTQTPKHLITATGQRVTLRCSPRSGDLSVYWYQQSLDQGLQFLIQYYNGEERAKGNILERFSAQQFPDLHSELNLSSLELGDSALYFCASSVVDAGELFFGEGSRLTVL.